The 7 T cell receptor beta chains presented below share a single source sample, sequenced in a study of identical twins. TCRdb reprocessed the 5' RACE reads via MiXCR and lists one record per CDR3 protein. This repertoire shows 200,000 to 300,000 distinct CDR3 sequences, about 10% found once; its top ten account for less than 12%. Source material: memory T cells sorted from blood. These receptors came from a man aged 50 to 59 in good health.

The chain has TRBV6-5 and TRBJ2-2; D uncertain. CDR3 length equals 14 residues. V lost 3 bases to trimming and J lost 4 bases, with 9 bases between them. Germline-derived CDR1 and CDR2 are MNHEY and SVGAGI. The CDR3 DNA sequence: TGTGCCAGCAGTTATTGGGCCAGCACCGGGGAGCTGTTTTTT. Its protein product is CASSYWASTGELFF.

This chain uses TRBV12-3 or TRBV12-4 with TRBJ1-1; TRBD1 matches at 8 bases. CDR3 length: 13 residues. J gave up 1 base and V 6 bases, and 1 base lay outside the gene matches. As DNA, the CDR3 is TGTGCCAGCAGGGGACAGGAGAACACTGAAGCTTTCTTT. It codes for CASRGQENTEAFF.

This clonotype was seen ten or more times. V and J are TRBV20-1 and TRBJ2-5; the match to TRBD2 covers 9 bases. The CDR3 runs 17 residues. Germline CDR1 and CDR2: DFQATT and SNEGSKA (reference sequence). V gave up 2 bases and J gave up 1 base; unmatched junction bases: 11. The DNA of the CDR3 is TGCAGTGCTAGACCAAAGCCTCTAGCGGGGCCCCAAGAGACCCAGTACTTC. Residues: CSARPKPLAGPQETQYF.

The CDR3 region is CSAEGHRVADTQYF. The CDR3 DNA reads as TGCAGTGCGGAGGGACATAGAGTGGCAGATACGCAGTATTTT. The chain links TRBV20-1 to TRBJ2-3; D tentatively reads TRBD1 or TRBD2 (6 bases each). This CDR3 comprises 14 residues. The V and J ends lost 6 bases and 4 bases respectively, with 17 bases between them. Germline loops: CDR1 DFQATT, CDR2 SNEGSKA (reference sequence).

This clonotype was detected a few times. CDR3 coding DNA: TGTGCCATCCCTAACAGGGGGCGGAGGTTCCAAGGCTACACCTTC. Its protein is CAIPNRGRRFQGYTF. The chain has TRBV27 and TRBJ1-2, with 9 bases matching TRBD1. Per the germline V gene, CDR1 is MNHEY and CDR2 is SMNVEV (reference sequence). This CDR3 region has 15 residues. The trim removed 10 bases at V and 8 bases at J, leaving 17 bases unmatched.

This chain joins TRBV18 and TRBJ2-7, with no clear D. This CDR3 has 15 residues. Germline CDR1 is KGHSH and CDR2 is LQKENI. V lost 0 bases, J lost 1 base, and 10 bases lay in between. CDR3 nucleotides: TGTGCCAGCTCACCACCGAGCGTCGGTTCCTACGAGCAGTACTTC. It encodes CASSPPSVGSYEQYF.

The CDR3, as DNA: TGTGCCAGCAGTTACTCCGCGGCTAGCGCTACCTACGAGCAGTACTTC. Its protein product is CASSYSAASATYEQYF. J is TRBJ2-7 and V is TRBV6-2 or TRBV6-3; perhaps TRBD2 as D (6 bases). Germline V CDR1 and CDR2: MNHEY, SVGEGT. The CDR3 has 16 amino acids. The V end was cut by 0 bases, the J end by 2 bases, with 14 bases between.